This T cell receptor (beta chain) came from a study of T cells in localized non-small cell lung cancer. The CDR3 sequence is 16 residues long. With 4 bases clipped from V and 4 bases from J, the junction kept 12 bases outside the gene matches. CDR1 SGHDT and CDR2 YYEEEE come from the germline V gene. This clone was recorded a few times. Profiled with immunoSEQ multiplex PCR; TCRdb holds only in-frame clones, not every one. The data show roughly 9,900 clones, over 65% seen once. The source was peripheral blood, collected before any cancer treatment. The chain is built from TRBV5-6 and TRBJ2-3, with TRBD2 identical over 7 bases. The TCR comes from a male donor aged 60 or over with stage I lung adenocarcinoma. CDR3 in amino acids: CASSIRRLAVSDTQYF. The CDR3 nucleotides are TGTGCCAGCAGCATCCGACGGCTAGCGGTCTCAGATACGCAGTATTTT.